This TCR beta chain was found in a study of T cells in localized non-small cell lung cancer. CDR3 length: 15 amino acids. The V gene's germline CDR1 is SNHLY and CDR2 FYNNEI. The trim removed 5 bases at V and 2 bases at J, leaving 6 bases unmatched. Assay used: immunoSEQ multiplex PCR; TCRdb lists only in-frame clones, some missing. The sample lists around 41,000 clones, about 85% occurring once. For this clone: What it binds is unknown.

Study results and limitations: Uninvolved adjacent lung had higher T cell clonality than tumor and all other tissues. Those with higher blood T cell density had longer overall survival.

The receptor was isolated from a woman between 18 and 55 years old with stage III lung adenocarcinoma. The source was peripheral blood, collected before any cancer treatment. The V gene is TRBV2, the J gene TRBJ1-5; 7 bases agree with TRBD1. The chain's CDR3 is CASSLGQAGNQPQHF. In DNA, the CDR3 is TGTGCCAGCAGTCTAGGACAGGCCGGCAATCAGCCCCAGCATTTT.